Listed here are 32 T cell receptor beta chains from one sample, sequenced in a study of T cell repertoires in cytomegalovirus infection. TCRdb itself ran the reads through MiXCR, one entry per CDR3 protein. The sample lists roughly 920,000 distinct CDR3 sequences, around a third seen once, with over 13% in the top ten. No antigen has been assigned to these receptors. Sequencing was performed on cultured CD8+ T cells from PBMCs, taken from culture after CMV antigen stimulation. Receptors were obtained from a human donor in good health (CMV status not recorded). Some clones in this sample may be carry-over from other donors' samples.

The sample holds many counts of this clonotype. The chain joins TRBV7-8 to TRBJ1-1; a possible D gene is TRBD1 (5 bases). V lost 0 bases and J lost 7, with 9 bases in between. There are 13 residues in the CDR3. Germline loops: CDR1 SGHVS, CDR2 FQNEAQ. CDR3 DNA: TGTGCCAGCAGCTTAGCGGGGGTCGTTGAAGCTTTCTTT. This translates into CASSLAGVVEAFF.

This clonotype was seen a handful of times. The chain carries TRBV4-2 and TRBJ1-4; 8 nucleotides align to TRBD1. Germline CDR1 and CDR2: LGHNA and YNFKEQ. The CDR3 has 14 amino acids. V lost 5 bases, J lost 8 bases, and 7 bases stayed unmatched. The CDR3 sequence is CASSTGTGREKLFF. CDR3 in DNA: TGTGCCAGCAGCACCGGGACAGGTCGAGAAAAACTGTTTTTT.

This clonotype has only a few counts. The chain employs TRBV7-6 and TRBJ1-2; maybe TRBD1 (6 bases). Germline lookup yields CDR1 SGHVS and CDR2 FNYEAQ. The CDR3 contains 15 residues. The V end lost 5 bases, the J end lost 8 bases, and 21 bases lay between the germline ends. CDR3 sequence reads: CASSGRGPRSSGYTF. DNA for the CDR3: TGTGCCAGCAGCGGACGGGGGCCCCGGTCTTCCGGCTACACCTTC.

CDR3 in DNA: TGCAGTGGGCGGGCCTACAATGAGCAGTTCTTC. Translated: CSGRAYNEQFF. The chain combines TRBV20-1 with TRBJ2-1; a weak D match, TRBD2 (5 bases). The CDR3 sequence is 11 residues long. The V gene's germline CDR1 is DFQATT and CDR2 SNEGSKA (reference sequence). The V and J ends lost 7 bases and 2 bases respectively, with 6 bases between them.

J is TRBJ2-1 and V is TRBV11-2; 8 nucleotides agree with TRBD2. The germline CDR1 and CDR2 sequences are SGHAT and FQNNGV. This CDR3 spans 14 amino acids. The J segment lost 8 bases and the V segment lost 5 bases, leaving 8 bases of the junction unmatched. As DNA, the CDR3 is TGTGCCAGCAGCCCCGGGACTAGGCGCGATGAGCAGTTCTTC. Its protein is CASSPGTRRDEQFF.

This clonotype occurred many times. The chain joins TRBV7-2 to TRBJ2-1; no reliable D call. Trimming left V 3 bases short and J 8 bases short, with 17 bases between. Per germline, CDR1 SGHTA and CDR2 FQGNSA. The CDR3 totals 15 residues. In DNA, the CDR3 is TGTGCCAGCAGCTTTGACGGGTCAGCAGGAGATGAGCAGTTCTTC. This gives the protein CASSFDGSAGDEQFF.

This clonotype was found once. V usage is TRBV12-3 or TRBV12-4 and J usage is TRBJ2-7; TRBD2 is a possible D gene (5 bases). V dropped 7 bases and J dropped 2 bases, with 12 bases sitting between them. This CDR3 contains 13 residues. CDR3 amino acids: CASTAGRTYEQYF. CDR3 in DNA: TGTGCCAGCACCGCGGGCCGTACCTACGAGCAGTACTTC.

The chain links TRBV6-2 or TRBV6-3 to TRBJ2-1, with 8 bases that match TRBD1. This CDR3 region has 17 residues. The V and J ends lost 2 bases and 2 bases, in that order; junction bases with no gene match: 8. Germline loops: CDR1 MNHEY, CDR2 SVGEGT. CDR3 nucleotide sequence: TGTGCCAGCAGTTACGTCCGGACAGGGTGGCCCTACAATGAGCAGTTCTTC. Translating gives CASSYVRTGWPYNEQFF.

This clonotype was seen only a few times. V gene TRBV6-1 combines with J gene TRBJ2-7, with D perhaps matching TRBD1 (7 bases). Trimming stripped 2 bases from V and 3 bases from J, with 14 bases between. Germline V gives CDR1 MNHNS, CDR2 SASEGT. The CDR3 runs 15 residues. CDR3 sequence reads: CASSENPGGGYEQYF. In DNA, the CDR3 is TGTGCCAGCAGTGAAAATCCAGGGGGAGGCTACGAGCAGTACTTC.

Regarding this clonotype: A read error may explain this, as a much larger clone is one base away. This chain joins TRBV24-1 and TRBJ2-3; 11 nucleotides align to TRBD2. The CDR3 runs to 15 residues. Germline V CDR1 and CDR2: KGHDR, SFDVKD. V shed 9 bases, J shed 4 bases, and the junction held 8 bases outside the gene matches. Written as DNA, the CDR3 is TGTGCCACCGGAGAGACTAGCGGGATTCCAGATACGCAGTATTTT. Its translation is CATGETSGIPDTQYF.

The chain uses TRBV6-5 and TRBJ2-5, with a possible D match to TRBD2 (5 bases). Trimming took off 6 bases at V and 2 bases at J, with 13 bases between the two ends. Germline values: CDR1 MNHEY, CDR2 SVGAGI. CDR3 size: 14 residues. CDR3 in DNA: TGTGCCAGCAGCTCCACCCGGGGTCAAGAGACCCAGTACTTC. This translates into CASSSTRGQETQYF.

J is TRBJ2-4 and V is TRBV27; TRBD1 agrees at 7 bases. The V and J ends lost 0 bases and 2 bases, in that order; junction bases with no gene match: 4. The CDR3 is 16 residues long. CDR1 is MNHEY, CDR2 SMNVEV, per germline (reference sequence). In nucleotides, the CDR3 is TGTGCCAGCAGTTTATCACAGGGGATCACCAAAAACATTCAGTACTTC. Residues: CASSLSQGITKNIQYF.

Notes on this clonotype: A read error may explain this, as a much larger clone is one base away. The CDR3 nucleotides are TGTGCCAGCAGCATATCCCCGGGATACCAATACAATGAGCAGTTCTTC. It specifies CASSISPGYQYNEQFF. This chain uses TRBV7-8 with TRBJ2-1, with a possible D match to TRBD2 (5 bases). V was cut by 5 bases and J by 4 bases, with 18 bases left in between. Looked up from germline, CDR1 is SGHVS and CDR2 is FQNEAQ. The CDR3 has 16 residues.

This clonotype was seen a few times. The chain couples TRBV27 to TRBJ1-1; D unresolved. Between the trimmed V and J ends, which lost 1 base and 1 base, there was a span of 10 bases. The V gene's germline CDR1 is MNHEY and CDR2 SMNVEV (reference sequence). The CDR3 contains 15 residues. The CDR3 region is CASSLFGSQNTEAFF. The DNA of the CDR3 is TGTGCCAGCAGTTTATTCGGCAGCCAGAACACTGAAGCTTTCTTT.

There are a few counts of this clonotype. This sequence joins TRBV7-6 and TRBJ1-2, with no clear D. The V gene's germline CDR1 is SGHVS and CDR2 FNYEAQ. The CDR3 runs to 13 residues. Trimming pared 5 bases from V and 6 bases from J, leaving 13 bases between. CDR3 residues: CASSPLTGDGYTF. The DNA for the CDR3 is TGTGCCAGCAGCCCCCTCACGGGCGATGGCTACACCTTC.

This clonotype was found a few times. This CDR3 is CASSSRRGRDTGELFF. The DNA of the CDR3 is TGTGCCAGCAGCTCCAGGCGTGGGCGAGACACCGGGGAGCTGTTTTTT. The J gene is TRBJ2-2, the V gene TRBV7-9; D unresolved. Trimming cost V 4 bases and J 3 bases, with 15 bases left between them. The CDR3 has 16 residues. Germline loops: CDR1 SEHNR, CDR2 FQNEAQ (reference sequence). The full variable domain, in which reference TRBV7-9 and TRBJ2-2 provide the parts outside the CDR3, is DTGVSQNPRHKITKRGQNVTFRCDPISEHNRLYWYRQTLGQGPEFLTYFQNEAQLEKSRLLSDRFSAERPKGSFSTLEIQRTEQGDSAMYLCASSSRRGRDTGELFFGEGSRLTVL.

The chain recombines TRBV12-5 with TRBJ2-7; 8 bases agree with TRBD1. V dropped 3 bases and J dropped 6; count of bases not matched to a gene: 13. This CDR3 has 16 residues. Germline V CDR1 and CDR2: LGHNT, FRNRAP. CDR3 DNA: TGTGCTAGTGGTTTCCTAGACAGGGGCGATCGTCCCGAGCAGTACTTC. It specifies CASGFLDRGDRPEQYF.

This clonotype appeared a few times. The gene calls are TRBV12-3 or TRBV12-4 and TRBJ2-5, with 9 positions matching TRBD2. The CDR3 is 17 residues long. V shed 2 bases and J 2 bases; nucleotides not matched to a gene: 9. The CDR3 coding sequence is TGTGCCAGCAGTTTAAGGCTAGCGGGGTATTTACAAGAGACCCAGTACTTC. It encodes CASSLRLAGYLQETQYF.

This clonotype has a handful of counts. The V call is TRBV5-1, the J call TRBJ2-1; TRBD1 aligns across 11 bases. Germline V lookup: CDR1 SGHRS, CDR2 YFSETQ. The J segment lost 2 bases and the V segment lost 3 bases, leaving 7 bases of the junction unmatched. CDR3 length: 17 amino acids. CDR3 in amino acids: CASSSPRTGGPYNEQFF. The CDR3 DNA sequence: TGCGCCAGCAGCTCGCCACGGACAGGGGGCCCCTACAATGAGCAGTTCTTC.

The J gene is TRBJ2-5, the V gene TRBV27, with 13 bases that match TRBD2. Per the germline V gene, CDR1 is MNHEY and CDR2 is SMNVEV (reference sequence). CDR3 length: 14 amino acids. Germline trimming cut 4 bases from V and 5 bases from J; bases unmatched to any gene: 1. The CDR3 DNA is TGTGCCAGCAGTTGGACTAGCGGGGGTGAGACCCAGTACTTC. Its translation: CASSWTSGGETQYF.

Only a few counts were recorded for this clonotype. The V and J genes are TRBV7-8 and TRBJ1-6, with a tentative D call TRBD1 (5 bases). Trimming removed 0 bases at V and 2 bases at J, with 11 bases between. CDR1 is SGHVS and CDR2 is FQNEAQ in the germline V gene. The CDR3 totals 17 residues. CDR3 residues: CASSLAVRATYNSPLHF. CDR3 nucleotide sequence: TGTGCCAGCAGCTTAGCGGTCAGGGCCACCTATAATTCACCCCTCCACTTT.

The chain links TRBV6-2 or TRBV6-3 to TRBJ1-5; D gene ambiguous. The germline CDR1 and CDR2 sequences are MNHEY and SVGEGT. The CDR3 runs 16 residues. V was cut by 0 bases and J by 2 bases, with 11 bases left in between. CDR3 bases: TGTGCCAGCAGTTACTCGGAGGTGGTGGGCAATCAGCCCCAGCATTTT. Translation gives CASSYSEVVGNQPQHF.

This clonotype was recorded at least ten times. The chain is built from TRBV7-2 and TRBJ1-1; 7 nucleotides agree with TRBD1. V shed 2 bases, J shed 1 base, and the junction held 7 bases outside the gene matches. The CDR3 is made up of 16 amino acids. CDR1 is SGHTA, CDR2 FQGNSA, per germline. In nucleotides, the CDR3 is TGTGCCAGCAGCTTACGGGAGGGGGCGGGGAACACTGAAGCTTTCTTT. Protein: CASSLREGAGNTEAFF. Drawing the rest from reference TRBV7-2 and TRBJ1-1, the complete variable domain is GAGVSQSPSNKVTEKGKDVELRCDPISGHTALYWYRQSLGQGLEFLIYFQGNSAPDKSGLPSDRFSAERTGGSVSTLTIQRTQQEDSAVYLCASSLREGAGNTEAFFGQGTRLTVV.

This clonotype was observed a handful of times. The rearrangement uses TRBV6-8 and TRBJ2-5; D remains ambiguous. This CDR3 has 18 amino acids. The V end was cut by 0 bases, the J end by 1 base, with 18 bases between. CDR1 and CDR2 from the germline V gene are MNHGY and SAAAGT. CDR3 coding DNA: TGTGCCAGCAGTTACTCGATCACATCCGGCAGGTTCCAAGAGACCCAGTACTTC. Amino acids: CASSYSITSGRFQETQYF.

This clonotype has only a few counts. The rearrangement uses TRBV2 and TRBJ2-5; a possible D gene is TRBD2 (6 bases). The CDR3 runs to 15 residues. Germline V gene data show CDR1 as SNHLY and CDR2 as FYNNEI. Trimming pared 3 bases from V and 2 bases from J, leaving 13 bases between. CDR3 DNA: TGTGCCAGCAGTGAGGCCTCGGGAGTTCAAGAGACCCAGTACTTC. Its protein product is CASSEASGVQETQYF.

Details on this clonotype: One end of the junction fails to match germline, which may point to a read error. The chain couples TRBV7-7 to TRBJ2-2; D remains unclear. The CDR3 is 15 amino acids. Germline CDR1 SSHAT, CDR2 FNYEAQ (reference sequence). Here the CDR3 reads CASSFGTADTGELFF. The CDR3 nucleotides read TGTGCTAGCAGCTTTGGTACAGCAGACACCGGGGAGCTGTTTTTT.

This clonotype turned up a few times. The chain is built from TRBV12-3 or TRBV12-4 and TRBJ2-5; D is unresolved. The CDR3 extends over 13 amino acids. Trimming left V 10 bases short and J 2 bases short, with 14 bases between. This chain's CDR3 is CATRAQPQETQYF. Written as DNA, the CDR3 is TGTGCCACCCGGGCCCAACCTCAAGAGACCCAGTACTTC.

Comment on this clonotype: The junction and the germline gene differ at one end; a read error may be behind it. The DNA of the CDR3 is TGTGCTAGTGGTTTGTGGGCCGGTGGCTTC. Its protein is CASGLWAGGF. V and J are TRBV12-5 and TRBJ1-2; D is undetermined. The length of the CDR3 is 10 residues. The V gene's germline CDR1 is LGHNT and CDR2 FRNRAP.

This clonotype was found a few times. The DNA of the CDR3 is TGTGCCAGCAGCTTTTGGGTCGAGACAGATACGCAGTATTTT. The encoded protein is CASSFWVETDTQYF. The chain is built from TRBV13 and TRBJ2-3; no reliable D call. This CDR3 is 14 amino acids long. In germline, CDR1 is PRHDT, CDR2 FYEKMQ (reference sequence). The V end was cut by 3 bases, the J end by 3 bases, with 10 bases between.

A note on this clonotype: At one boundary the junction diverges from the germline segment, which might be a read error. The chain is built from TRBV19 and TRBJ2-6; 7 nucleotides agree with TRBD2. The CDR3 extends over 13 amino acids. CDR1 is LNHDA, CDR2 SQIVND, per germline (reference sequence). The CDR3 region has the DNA TGTGCCAGTAACCTCTGGGGGGGCAACGTCCTGACTTTC. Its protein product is CASNLWGGNVLTF. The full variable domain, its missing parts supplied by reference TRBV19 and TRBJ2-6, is DGGITQSPKYLFRKEGQNVTLSCEQNLNHDAMYWYRQDPGQGLRLIYYSQIVNDFQKGDIAEGYSVSREKKESFPLTVTSAQKNPTAFYLCASNLWGGNVLTFGAGSRLTVL.

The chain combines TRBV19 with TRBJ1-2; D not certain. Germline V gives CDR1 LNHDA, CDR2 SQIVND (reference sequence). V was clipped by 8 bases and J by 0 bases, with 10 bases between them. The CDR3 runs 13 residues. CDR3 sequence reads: CASRGNANYGYTF. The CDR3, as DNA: TGTGCCAGTCGCGGGAACGCTAACTATGGCTACACCTTC.

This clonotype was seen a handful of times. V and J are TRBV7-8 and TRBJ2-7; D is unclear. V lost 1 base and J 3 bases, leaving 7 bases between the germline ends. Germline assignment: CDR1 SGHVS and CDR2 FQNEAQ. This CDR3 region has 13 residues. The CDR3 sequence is CASSLELVYEQYV. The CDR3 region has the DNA TGTGCCAGCAGCTTAGAGCTAGTCTACGAGCAGTACGTC.